The 12 T cell receptor beta chains given below trace back to one sample, sequenced in a study of control samples from healthy donors and cancer patients. TCRdb's table, derived via immunoSEQ multiplex PCR, lists solely in-frame clones and lacks some. This sample carries 150,000 to 200,000 clones, over 85% of them seen once, and the ten largest clones take more than 10%. Sequencing was done on a sample of blood. The receptors derive from a man under 40 in good health.

The J gene is TRBJ1-3, the V gene TRBV6-1; possibly TRBD1 for D (5 bases). In germline, CDR1 is MNHNS, CDR2 SASEGT. The CDR3 consists of 16 residues. V lost 0 bases, J lost 0 bases, and 9 bases lay in between. The DNA for the CDR3 is TGTGCCAGCAGTGAAGCGGGGCCTTCCTCTGGAAACACCATATATTTT. Amino acids: CASSEAGPSSGNTIYF.

The CDR3 nucleotides are TGTGCCAGCAGCATCTCGGGACTTAACAATGAGCAGTTCTTC. It is translated as CASSISGLNNEQFF. This chain uses TRBV7-3 with TRBJ2-1, with D perhaps matching TRBD2 (6 bases). V shed 5 bases and J shed 5 bases, with 13 bases lying between them. The germline V gene encodes CDR1 SGHTA and CDR2 FQGTGA. The CDR3 has 14 residues.

The chain combines TRBV7-9 with TRBJ1-1; TRBD1 aligns across 7 bases. CDR3 length equals 14 residues. Germline lookup yields CDR1 SEHNR and CDR2 FQNEAQ (reference sequence). V trimming: 4 bases; J trimming: 6 bases; junction bases outside the gene matches: 8. The chain's CDR3 is CASSSRQGYAEAFF. The CDR3 nucleotides are TGTGCCAGCAGCTCTCGACAGGGTTACGCTGAAGCTTTCTTT.

The chain couples TRBV29-1 to TRBJ1-5, with 7 bases matching TRBD1. Trimming at V came to 6 bases and at J to 5 bases, leaving 10 bases not matched to a gene. Germline assignment: CDR1 SQVTM and CDR2 ANQGSEA. This CDR3 has 14 amino acids. The CDR3 DNA is TGCAGCGTGTCCGGGACAGACCCTTATCAGCCCCAGCATTTT. As protein: CSVSGTDPYQPQHF.

This chain connects TRBV10-3 to TRBJ2-7; either TRBD1 or TRBD2 may fit D (5 bases each). Between the trimmed V and J ends, which lost 0 bases and 5 bases, there was a span of 14 bases. Per germline, CDR1 ENHRY and CDR2 SYGVKD. The CDR3 totals 15 residues. CDR3 DNA sequence: TGTGCCATCAGTGAGTCTCCGGGACGAGCCGACGAGCAGTACTTC. Its protein product is CAISESPGRADEQYF.

V usage is TRBV11-1 and J usage is TRBJ1-1; maybe TRBD1 (5 bases). V gave up 2 bases and J gave up 8 bases, with 12 bases separating them. Germline CDR1 is SGHAT and CDR2 is FQDESV (reference sequence). This CDR3 has 13 amino acids. CDR3 nucleotide sequence: TGTGCCAGCAGCTTAATTGGGCCAGGGGAAGCTTTCTTT. Amino acid sequence: CASSLIGPGEAFF.

This chain uses TRBV5-8 with TRBJ1-5, with D perhaps TRBD1 (5 bases). Trimming removed 6 bases at V and 6 bases at J, with 16 bases between. The CDR3 spans 14 residues. Looked up from germline, CDR1 is SGHTS and CDR2 is YDEGEE. The CDR3 sequence is CASTPGIRGQPQHF. CDR3 in DNA: TGTGCCAGCACTCCCGGGATTAGGGGTCAGCCCCAGCATTTT.

V gene TRBV7-9 combines with J gene TRBJ1-4; D is unresolved. The CDR3 has 14 residues. The germline V gene encodes CDR1 SEHNR and CDR2 FQNEAQ (reference sequence). The ends were cut back, 1 base at V and 1 base at J, with 4 bases in the middle. DNA for the CDR3: TGTGCCAGCAGCTTAGGGGTAACTAATGAAAAACTGTTTTTT. Translation: CASSLGVTNEKLFF.

This sequence joins TRBV9 and TRBJ2-5; 8 positions match TRBD1. With 3 bases clipped from V and 4 bases from J, the junction kept 2 bases outside the gene matches. The CDR3 is 13 residues long. CDR1 and CDR2 from the germline V gene are SGDLS and YYNGEE. In nucleotides, the CDR3 is TGTGCCAGCAGCGCCACAGGGGGAGAGACCCAGTACTTC. Encoded protein: CASSATGGETQYF.

The chain's CDR3 is CASSVGRGGETQYF. The CDR3 nucleotides read TGTGCCAGCAGCGTAGGGAGGGGAGGAGAGACCCAGTACTTC. The chain is built from TRBV9 and TRBJ2-5, with D perhaps TRBD2 (6 bases). Deletions cut 0 bases from V and 4 bases from J, with 10 bases between. Germline V lookup: CDR1 SGDLS, CDR2 YYNGEE. This CDR3 region has 14 residues.

This chain uses TRBV2 with TRBJ1-5, with no clear D. The CDR3 is made up of 16 amino acids. The V gene lost 7 bases and the J gene lost 7 bases, with 23 bases spanning the gap. Germline V CDR1 and CDR2: SNHLY, FYNNEI. As DNA, the CDR3 is TGTGCCAGCACCATTCGTTCGGCCCAGAAAAACCAGCCCCAGCATTTT. This translates into CASTIRSAQKNQPQHF.

The J gene is TRBJ1-3, the V gene TRBV21-1; the DNA was not compared with TRBD1, the D call given in the table. TRBV21-1 is listed as a pseudogene. The CDR3 contains 15 residues. The CDR3 loop is CASSKGQGGGHTIYF. The CDR3 bases are TGTGCCAGCAGCAAAGGACAGGGTGGGGGCCACACCATATATTTT.